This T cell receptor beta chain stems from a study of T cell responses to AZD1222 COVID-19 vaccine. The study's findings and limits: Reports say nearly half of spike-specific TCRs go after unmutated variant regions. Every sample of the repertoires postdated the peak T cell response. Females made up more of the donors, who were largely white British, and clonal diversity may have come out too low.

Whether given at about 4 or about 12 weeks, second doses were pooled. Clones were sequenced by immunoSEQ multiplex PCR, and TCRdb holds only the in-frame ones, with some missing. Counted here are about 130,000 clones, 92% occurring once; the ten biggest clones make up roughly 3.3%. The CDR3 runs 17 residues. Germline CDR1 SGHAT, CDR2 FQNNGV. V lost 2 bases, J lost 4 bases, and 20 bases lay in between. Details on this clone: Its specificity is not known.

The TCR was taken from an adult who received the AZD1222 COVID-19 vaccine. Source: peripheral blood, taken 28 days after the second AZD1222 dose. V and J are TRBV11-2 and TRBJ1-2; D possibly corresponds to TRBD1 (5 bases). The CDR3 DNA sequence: TGTGCCAGCAGCTTACTCCCTGGGCAGGGCCCCGTCTATGGCTACACCTTC. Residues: CASSLLPGQGPVYGYTF.